The clone carrying this T cell receptor beta chain was observed a few times. The target antigen is unknown. The data are from a study of T cells after yellow fever vaccination. Study outcomes and limitations: Though weaker, the secondary response peaked faster, on day 5 versus 15.

TCRdb re-called the 5' RACE reads with MiXCR, one entry per CDR3 protein. Of fewer than 650,000 distinct CDR3 sequences in the sample, less than 25% were seen once. The specimen was PBMCs, collected 21 days after the first yellow fever vaccination. The TCR was taken from a man between 18 and 35 years old who received the YFV17D yellow fever vaccine.

The CDR3 loop is CASRVLGQETQYF. CDR3 coding DNA: TGTGCCAGCAGGGTACTAGGCCAAGAGACCCAGTACTTC. The chain couples TRBV12-3 or TRBV12-4 to TRBJ2-5; a weak D match, TRBD2 (5 bases). The CDR3 consists of 13 residues. The V end was cut by 6 bases, the J end by 1 base, with 9 bases between.